These 13 T cell receptor beta chains were sequenced from one sample in a study of shared clonotypes between healthy human individuals. Method: immunoSEQ multiplex PCR; TCRdb's copy keeps in-frame clones and lacks some. The sample consists of roughly 1,100,000 clones, around 74% of them appearing once. The sequenced sample consisted of memory CD4+ T cells sorted from blood. Subset given: CD45RA-negative fraction. The receptors stem from a man younger than 35 in good health.

J is TRBJ1-6 and V is TRBV5-1; 8 bases are a match to TRBD1. Germline CDR1 SGHRS, CDR2 YFSETQ. J gave up 2 bases and V 4 bases, and 5 bases lay outside the gene matches. The CDR3 is made up of 16 amino acids. The CDR3 DNA is TGCGCCAGCAGCGCGACAGGGGCCCCCTATAATTCACCCCTCCACTTT. It codes for CASSATGAPYNSPLHF.

The chain has TRBV19 and TRBJ2-2; possibly TRBD2 for D (6 bases). V was cut by 5 bases and J by 0 bases, with 10 bases left in between. CDR1 and CDR2 (germline): LNHDA, SQIVND (reference sequence). There are 15 residues in the CDR3. CDR3: CASSVGGTNTGELFF. The CDR3 DNA is TGTGCCAGTAGTGTCGGGGGTACGAACACCGGGGAGCTGTTTTTT.

Only a few counts were recorded for this clone. This chain joins TRBV19 and TRBJ2-5; D ambiguous. There are 11 residues in the CDR3. Germline V gene lookup returns CDR1 LNHDA and CDR2 SQIVND (reference sequence). Trimming shortened V by 3 bases and J by 7 bases, and 6 bases separated the two germline ends. Written as DNA, the CDR3 is TGTGCCAGTAGTATCCGTACGACCCAGTACTTC. Translating gives CASSIRTTQYF.

J is TRBJ2-1 and V is TRBV9, with 11 bases lining up with TRBD2. Germline V gene data show CDR1 as SGDLS and CDR2 as YYNGEE. The V gene end was trimmed by 3 bases and the J gene end by 9 bases; junction bases not matched to a gene: 8. CDR3 length: 15 residues. CDR3 bases: TGTGCCAGCAGCGGGGGACTAGCGGTAGGAGGTGAGCAGTTCTTC. Translation gives CASSGGLAVGGEQFF.

The chain has TRBV5-1 and TRBJ1-2; D unclear. Trimming took 4 bases from V and 4 from J, leaving 14 bases between them. The CDR3 covers 14 residues. CDR1 and CDR2 (germline): SGHRS, YFSETQ. CDR3 DNA: TGCGCCAGCAGCATTGACGGTCCCCTCTATGGCTACACCTTC. Translation: CASSIDGPLYGYTF.

This clone was counted between two and nine times. The chain couples TRBV5-6 to TRBJ2-1, with TRBD2 matching 14 bases. The junction had 11 bases not matched to a gene; V was cut back by 5 bases and J by 10 bases. The CDR3 runs 16 residues. Germline V gene lookup returns CDR1 SGHDT and CDR2 YYEEEE. The CDR3 loop is CASRQEPGLAGVEQFF. In nucleotides, the CDR3 is TGTGCCAGCAGACAGGAACCGGGACTAGCGGGAGTGGAGCAGTTCTTC. Combining the CDR3 with reference TRBV5-6 and TRBJ2-1 gives the whole variable domain DAGVTQSPTHLIKTRGQQVTLRCSPKSGHDTVSWYQQALGQGPQFIFQYYEEEERQRGNFPDRFSGHQFPNYSSELNVNALLLGDSALYLCASRQEPGLAGVEQFFGPGTRLTVL.

The V and J genes are TRBV19 and TRBJ2-7; D is unresolved. CDR1 is LNHDA and CDR2 is SQIVND in the germline V gene (reference sequence). This CDR3 is 13 amino acids long. Trimming left V 1 base short and J 5 bases short, with 9 bases between. Here the CDR3 reads CASSIVDANEQYF. CDR3 DNA sequence: TGTGCCAGTAGTATAGTCGACGCCAACGAGCAGTACTTC.

In nucleotides, the CDR3 is TGTGCCAGCAGCGGAAGTATAGAGCAGTACTTC. The encoded protein is CASSGSIEQYF. J is TRBJ2-7 and V is TRBV7-2; D gene ambiguous. CDR1 and CDR2 (germline): SGHTA, FQGNSA. This CDR3 has 11 amino acids. V was clipped by 5 bases and J by 7 bases, with 9 bases between them.

This chain uses TRBV7-8 with TRBJ2-5, with a tentative D call TRBD2 (6 bases). Trimming took off 5 bases at V and 4 bases at J, with 20 bases between the two ends. The length of the CDR3 is 16 residues. The V gene's germline CDR1 is SGHVS and CDR2 FQNEAQ. CDR3 nucleotides: TGTGCCAGCAGCCCCCCGGCTAGCGCCCGTTTAGAGACCCAGTACTTC. It translates to CASSPPASARLETQYF.

The chain links TRBV18 to TRBJ1-5; D not certain. Germline CDR1 is KGHSH and CDR2 is LQKENI. V lost 6 bases and J 5 bases, leaving 11 bases between the germline ends. The CDR3 is 13 residues long. This CDR3 is CASSDTGYQPQHF. The CDR3 coding sequence is TGTGCCAGCTCCGACACGGGTTATCAGCCCCAGCATTTT.

The V and J genes are TRBV6-6 and TRBJ1-4; a weak D match, TRBD1 (5 bases). V lost 4 bases and J 4 bases, leaving 10 bases between the germline ends. The CDR3 length is 14 residues. In germline, CDR1 is MNHNY, CDR2 SVGAGI (reference sequence). The CDR3 region is CASSSRQHNEKLFF. CDR3 coding DNA: TGTGCCAGCAGTTCCCGACAGCATAATGAAAAACTGTTTTTT.

The chain recombines TRBV2 with TRBJ2-7; the match to TRBD2 covers 13 bases. The germline gives CDR1 SNHLY, CDR2 FYNNEI. The CDR3 consists of 16 residues. J lost 2 bases, V lost 6 bases, and 7 bases had no gene match. The CDR3 sequence is CASRRTSGGPPYEQYF. For the CDR3, the DNA is TGTGCCAGCAGGAGGACTAGCGGGGGACCACCCTACGAGCAGTACTTC.

This rearrangement joins TRBV7-9 to TRBJ2-3, with TRBD2 matching 12 bases. V lost 5 bases and J lost 0; bases outside the gene matches: 12. The CDR3 consists of 19 residues. Looked up from germline, CDR1 is SEHNR and CDR2 is FQNEAQ (reference sequence). CDR3 sequence: CASSPLAGGISTSTDTQYF. The CDR3 coding sequence is TGTGCCAGCAGCCCCCTAGCGGGGGGGATTTCCACTAGCACAGATACGCAGTATTTT. The variable domain in full, with the rest retrieved from reference TRBV7-9 and TRBJ2-3, is DTGVSQNPRHKITKRGQNVTFRCDPISEHNRLYWYRQTLGQGPEFLTYFQNEAQLEKSRLLSDRFSAERPKGSFSTLEIQRTEQGDSAMYLCASSPLAGGISTSTDTQYFGPGTRLTVL.